These T cell receptor beta chains were read from a single sample in a study of blood T cell repertoires in COVID-19. Assay: immunoSEQ multiplex PCR; the TCRdb copy retains only in-frame clones and omits some. The sample carries 95,000 to 110,000 clones, around 84% recorded once. The sequenced sample consisted of peripheral blood. Receptors originate from a human donor in a cohort sampled during active COVID-19. Each CDR3 is given with its conserved first and last residue. A D gene is named only where the DNA matches it firmly. Clone size is not always given. Where it is, it says once, few, many or a class for expanded clones.

V gene	clone size	J gene	D gene	CDR3 protein	CDR3 DNA
TRBV5-4	NA	TRBJ2-2	NA	CASSPTGTLSTGELFF	TGTGCCAGCAGCCCCACAGGGACATTATCCACCGGGGAGCTGTTTTTT
TRBV25-1	few	TRBJ1-4	TRBD1	CASRQGGEKLFF	TGTGCCAGTCGACAGGGCGGGGAAAAACTGTTTTTT
TRBV29-1	NA	TRBJ1-2	NA	CSVGRGAGSPYGYTF	TGCAGCGTTGGTAGGGGCGCGGGGTCCCCCTATGGCTACACCTTC
TRBV2	NA	TRBJ2-6	TRBD1	CASSRGQGNPGANVLTF	TGTGCCAGCAGCAGGGGACAGGGGAACCCTGGGGCCAACGTCCTGACTTTC
TRBV6-2/TRBV6-3	NA	TRBJ2-1	NA	CASSYSGVADSSYNEQFF	TGTGCCAGCAGTTACTCAGGGGTAGCGGATAGCTCCTACAATGAGCAGTTCTTC
TRBV7-9	NA	TRBJ2-3	NA	CASSLGFTQATQYF	TGTGCCAGCAGCTTAGGGTTTACTCAGGCTACGCAGTATTTT
TRBV7-2	NA	TRBJ2-6	TRBD1	CASSWTGRGANVLTF	TGTGCCAGCAGCTGGACAGGGCGCGGGGCCAACGTCCTGACTTTC
TRBV19	NA	TRBJ1-1	NA	CASRHRQNTEAFF	TGTGCCAGTAGGCACAGGCAGAACACTGAAGCTTTCTTT
TRBV25-1	NA	TRBJ1-6	TRBD1	CASSERTGGVSPLHF	TGTGCCAGCAGTGAACGGACAGGGGGTGTTTCACCCCTCCACTTT
TRBV5-6	once	TRBJ2-5	NA	CASSPPGTSQETQYF	TGTGCCAGCAGCCCCCCCGGGACTTCACAAGAGACCCAGTACTTC
TRBV10-3	NA	TRBJ1-1	NA	CAKPRGYTEAFF	TGTGCCAAACCGCGGGGCTACACTGAAGCTTTCTTT
TRBV5-1	NA	TRBJ2-3	TRBD1	CASSLAGTGASTDTQYF	TGCGCCAGCAGCTTGGCGGGGACAGGGGCTAGCACAGATACGCAGTATTTT
TRBV25-1	NA	TRBJ1-3	NA	CASSEPGDGGNTIYF	TGTGCCAGCAGTGAACCAGGGGATGGTGGAAACACCATATATTTT
TRBV5-1	NA	TRBJ2-1	NA	CASSFPRPTYNEQFF	TGCGCCAGCAGCTTCCCCAGGCCAACCTACAATGAGCAGTTCTTC
TRBV30	NA	TRBJ1-3	TRBD1	CAWSTGQGGNTIYF	TGTGCCTGGAGCACGGGACAGGGGGGAAACACCATATATTTT
TRBV4-3	NA	TRBJ1-3	NA	CASSQDSGNTIYF	TGCGCCAGCAGCCAAGATAGCGGAAACACCATATATTTT
TRBV12-3/TRBV12-4	NA	TRBJ1-2	NA	CASSLTGYGYTF	TGTGCCAGCAGTTTGACGGGCTATGGCTACACCTTC
TRBV7-9	NA	TRBJ2-2	NA	CASSPWTANTGELFF	TGTGCCAGCAGCCCATGGACAGCGAACACCGGGGAGCTGTTTTTT
TRBV19	NA	TRBJ2-7	NA	CASSTLHRAPQGEQYF	TGTGCCAGTAGTACCCTCCACAGGGCTCCACAAGGCGAGCAGTACTTC
TRBV1	few	TRBJ1-2	NA	CTSSQIRSKDRGPQHYGYTF	TGCACCAGCAGCCAGATCAGGTCCAAGGACAGGGGGCCGCAGCACTATGGCTACACCTTC
TRBV19	NA	TRBJ2-5	NA	CASSIGGGRFGTQYF	TGTGCCAGTAGTATTGGGGGGGGCCGGTTTGGGACCCAGTACTTC
TRBV27	NA	TRBJ1-1	NA	CASSLGPDAGAFF	TGTGCCAGCAGTTTAGGGCCCGACGCTGGAGCTTTCTTT
TRBV21-1	NA	TRBJ1-3	NA	CASSKALAGTGGASGNTIYF	TGTGCCAGCAGCAAAGCGCTGGCCGGGACAGGGGGCGCGTCTGGAAACACCATATATTTT
TRBV19	NA	TRBJ1-1	TRBD1	CASTGTGGVGTEAFF	TGTGCCAGTACCGGGACAGGGGGCGTAGGGACTGAAGCTTTCTTT
TRBV7-6	NA	TRBJ1-4	NA	CASSRTGGDGEKLFF	TGTGCCAGCAGCCGCACAGGAGGGGATGGTGAAAAACTGTTTTTT
TRBV7-8	NA	TRBJ1-1	NA	CASSKRQAGAEAFF	TGTGCCAGCAGCAAACGACAGGCTGGCGCTGAAGCTTTCTTT
TRBV9	few	TRBJ1-2	TRBD1	CASSSNRGLDGYTF	TGTGCCAGCAGCTCCAACAGGGGGCTCGATGGCTACACCTTC
TRBV7-3	NA	TRBJ2-1	TRBD2	CASSSTPAGARNEQFF	TGTGCCAGCAGCTCGACGCCAGCGGGGGCACGCAATGAGCAGTTCTTC
TRBV9	NA	TRBJ2-2	TRBD1	CASSVGQGKTGELFF	TGTGCCAGCAGCGTCGGACAGGGGAAGACCGGGGAGCTGTTTTTT
TRBV2	once	TRBJ2-2	NA	CASRDNRANTGELFF	TGTGCCAGCAGGGACAACCGCGCGAACACCGGGGAGCTGTTTTTT
TRBV6-5	few	TRBJ1-2	TRBD1	CASSYRDSFF	TGTGCCAGCAGTTACAGGGACAGCTTCTTC
TRBV18	NA	TRBJ1-5	NA	CASSFSLDRGNQPQHF	TGTGCCAGCTCATTTTCCCTCGATCGGGGCAATCAGCCCCAGCATTTT
TRBV5-5	once	TRBJ1-1	TRBD1	CASSSRTGRGPEAFF	TGTGCCAGCAGCTCCAGGACAGGGAGGGGTCCTGAAGCTTTCTTT
TRBV9	NA	TRBJ2-3	NA	CASSVGAGQTDTQYF	TGTGCCAGCAGCGTAGGGGCGGGTCAGACAGATACGCAGTATTTT
TRBV7-9	once	TRBJ2-4	NA	CASSLSPGNIQYF	TGTGCCAGCAGCTTATCTCCGGGAAACATTCAGTACTTC
TRBV5-1	once	TRBJ1-2	NA	CASSLDSHYGYTF	TGCGCCAGCAGCTTGGACAGTCACTATGGCTACACCTTC
TRBV7-3	NA	TRBJ1-2	TRBD1	CASSSTGVGDGYTF	TGTGCCAGCAGCAGTACAGGGGTGGGCGATGGCTACACCTTC
TRBV6-5	NA	TRBJ1-5	TRBD1	CASRQGTGQPQHF	TGTGCCAGCAGACAGGGGACGGGGCAGCCCCAGCATTTT